A single T cell receptor (beta chain) is shown here with its context. Its cognate antigen is unknown. The data were obtained in a study of OX40 agonist ivuxolimab in advanced cancers. Findings and limits, study-wide: The study observed clonal expansion of CD4+ and CD8+ blood T cells by week 6 at 0.1 to 3.0 mg/kg.

The V gene's germline CDR1 is SGHTA and CDR2 FQGTGA. The CDR3 is 16 residues long. V trimming: 5 bases; J trimming: 2 bases; junction bases outside the gene matches: 8. Assay: immunoSEQ multiplex PCR; the TCRdb copy retains only in-frame clones and omits some. This table has about 49,000 clones, roughly 85% appearing once. The chain couples TRBV7-3 to TRBJ2-2; the match to TRBD1 covers 7 bases. The TCR sequence derives from an adult with an advanced solid tumor such as melanoma, head and neck, liver or kidney cancer. This specimen was CD4+ or CD8+ T cells sorted from blood, taken in a trial of the OX40 agonist ivuxolimab. CDR3 bases: TGTGCCAGCAGCCCGACCACAGGGGAAAACACCGGGGAGCTGTTTTTT. Translation: CASSPTTGENTGELFF.